The T cell receptor beta chain under discussion was sequenced for a study of cytomegalovirus exposure and HLA in healthy donors. The PCR contained 60 Vbeta and 13 Jbeta primers. TCRdb's copy holds only in-frame clones and misses some; the assay was immunoSEQ multiplex PCR. The sample includes 150,000 to 200,000 clones, around nine tenths seen only once; the top ten take 0.85%. Concerning this clone itself: The antigen remains undetermined.

Study results and limitations: About 87% or about 30% of the time was how often most TCR beta V segments were productive, according to an earlier analysis. Among TCR beta chains of equal frequency, HLA-associated ones were more clonally expanded in a later analysis. V- and J-gene trimming in TCR beta was tied to a missense DCLRE1C variant by an analysis performed later. According to a later analysis, donors in an Asian-associated ancestry cluster reportedly had fewer N-insertions than the approximately 720-donor mean.

Sequencing was carried out using PBMCs. The receptor was derived from a woman in her 30s in good health and CMV-seronegative.

Here the CDR3 DNA reads TGTGCCAGCAGAGGGGGGGAGACTTATAATTCACCCCTCCACTTT. Translating it yields CASRGGETYNSPLHF. This chain uses TRBV6-5 with TRBJ1-6; the D gene is possibly TRBD1 (6 bases). This CDR3 has 15 amino acids. Trimming stripped 6 bases from V and 4 bases from J, with 13 bases between. The germline gives CDR1 MNHEY, CDR2 SVGAGI.